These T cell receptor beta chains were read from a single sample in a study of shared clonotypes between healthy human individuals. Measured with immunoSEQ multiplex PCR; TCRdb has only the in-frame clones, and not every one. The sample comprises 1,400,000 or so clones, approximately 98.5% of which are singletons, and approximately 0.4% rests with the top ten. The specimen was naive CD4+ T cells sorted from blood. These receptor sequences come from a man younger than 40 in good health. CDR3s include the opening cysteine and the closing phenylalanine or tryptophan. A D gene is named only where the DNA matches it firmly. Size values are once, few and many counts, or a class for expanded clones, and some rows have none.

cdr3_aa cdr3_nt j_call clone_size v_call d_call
CSVVSSGSNEQFF TGCAGCGTTGTGAGTAGCGGGAGTAATGAGCAGTTCTTC TRBJ2-1 - TRBV29-1 TRBD2
CASSVDASGQGYLHEQYF TGTGCCAGCAGCGTAGATGCTTCGGGACAGGGGTACCTTCACGAGCAGTACTTC TRBJ2-7 - TRBV9 TRBD1
CASSSGGGRAPGELFF TGTGCCAGCAGCTCGGGCGGCGGGAGGGCCCCCGGGGAGCTGTTTTTT TRBJ2-2 - TRBV7-2 TRBD2
CASSTLAGGAGELFF TGTGCCAGCAGCACCTTAGCGGGAGGGGCCGGGGAGCTGTTTTTT TRBJ2-2 - TRBV7-2 TRBD2
CASSERTGPGDEQYF TGTGCCAGCAGTGAAAGGACAGGGCCCGGGGACGAGCAGTACTTC TRBJ2-7 - TRBV2 TRBD1
CASSTLKGSKRNEQFF TGTGCCAGCAGCACCCTGAAGGGATCGAAGCGAAATGAGCAGTTCTTC TRBJ2-1 - TRBV7-2 -
CASSFRPPVSYNEQFF TGTGCCAGCAGTTTTCGGCCCCCTGTATCCTACAATGAGCAGTTCTTC TRBJ2-1 - TRBV28 -
CASSLGETIGDEQYF TGTGCCAGCAGCCTGGGCGAAACCATCGGGGACGAGCAGTACTTC TRBJ2-7 - TRBV7-9 -
CASSEDQSKFF TGTGCCAGCAGTGAGGACCAGAGCAAGTTCTTC TRBJ2-1 once TRBV2 -
CASSRGLATNEKLFF TGTGCCAGCTCACGAGGGCTTGCAACTAATGAAAAACTGTTTTTT TRBJ1-4 once TRBV18 -
CASSYTGKTGELFF TGCGCCAGCAGCTATACAGGGAAGACCGGGGAGCTGTTTTTT TRBJ2-2 - TRBV5-1 -
CASSTTSGILARQFF TGCGCCAGCAGTACGACTAGCGGGATTTTAGCCCGGCAGTTCTTC TRBJ2-1 - TRBV10-2 TRBD2
CASSQLGGGMNTEAFF TGTGCCAGCAGCCAACTGGGGGGCGGGATGAACACTGAAGCTTTCTTT TRBJ1-1 - TRBV4-2 -
CASSPTTGAWEQYF TGTGCCAGCAGTCCAACAACAGGGGCCTGGGAGCAGTACTTC TRBJ2-7 - TRBV27 TRBD1
CASSQGARATQPQHF TGCGCCAGCAGCCAAGGTGCCAGGGCTACCCAGCCCCAGCATTTT TRBJ1-5 once TRBV4-1 -
CASVADRGYEQYF TGTGCCAGCGTGGCCGATAGGGGCTACGAGCAGTACTTC TRBJ2-7 - TRBV11-2 -
CASSERSRGWEKLFF TGTGCCAGCAGTGAAAGATCGAGGGGGTGGGAAAAACTGTTTTTT TRBJ1-4 - TRBV6-1 -
CASSFGQLGNTIYF TGTGCCAGCTCGTTCGGACAGCTCGGAAACACCATATATTTT TRBJ1-3 - TRBV18 -
CASSQPGSYEQYF TGTGCCAGCAGCCAGCCCGGCTCCTACGAGCAGTACTTC TRBJ2-7 - TRBV28 -
CASSLESWRRDEQFF TGTGCCAGCAGCTTAGAGTCCTGGAGGCGGGATGAGCAGTTCTTC TRBJ2-1 - TRBV11-2 -
CASSISFVSDRGYSNQPQHF TGTGCCAGTAGTATTTCCTTCGTAAGCGACAGGGGATATAGCAATCAGCCCCAGCATTTT TRBJ1-5 - TRBV19 TRBD1
CASSPGPGTDTQYF TGTGCCAGCAGCCCAGGACCCGGCACAGATACGCAGTATTTT TRBJ2-3 - TRBV28 -
CASSEAGYGNQPQHF TGTGCCAGCAGTGAAGCAGGGTATGGTAATCAGCCCCAGCATTTT TRBJ1-5 - TRBV6-1 -
CASSDRTGLAGELFF TGTGCCAGCAGTGACCGGACAGGGCTAGCCGGGGAGCTGTTTTTT TRBJ2-2 - TRBV27 TRBD1
CASSPDRNTGELFF TGTGCCAGCTCACCTGACAGAAACACCGGGGAGCTGTTTTTT TRBJ2-2 - TRBV18 -
CASSLAVGRLGGYTF TGCGCCAGCAGCTTGGCTGTCGGCAGGTTGGGGGGCTACACCTTC TRBJ1-2 - TRBV5-1 -
CASSPTGTSGGEQFF TGTGCCAGCAGCCCGACCGGGACTAGCGGTGGTGAGCAGTTCTTC TRBJ2-1 - TRBV7-3 TRBD2
CASSPSGRATYNEQFF TGCGCCAGCAGCCCTAGCGGGAGGGCAACCTACAATGAGCAGTTCTTC TRBJ2-1 - TRBV5-1 TRBD2
CASSSDGMVAYEQYF TGTGCCAGCAGCTCGGACGGGATGGTAGCCTACGAGCAGTACTTC TRBJ2-7 - TRBV11-2 -
CATSKSGSGRSSYEQYF TGTGCCACCAGCAAGAGCGGGAGTGGTAGGTCTTCGTACGAGCAGTACTTC TRBJ2-7 - TRBV15 TRBD2
CASSVRPGNTIYF TGTGCCAGCAGTGTTAGACCTGGAAACACCATATATTTT TRBJ1-3 - TRBV6-1 -
CASSPQTGIGHQYF TGTGCCAGCTCACCCCAGACAGGGATTGGGCACCAGTACTTC TRBJ2-5 - TRBV18 TRBD1
CAWSVGGSQPQHF TGTGCCTGGAGTGTTGGAGGGTCCCAGCCCCAGCATTTT TRBJ1-5 - TRBV30 -
CAIRFLGDLNTEAFF TGTGCCATCAGGTTTCTAGGGGACCTGAACACTGAAGCTTTCTTT TRBJ1-1 - TRBV10-3 -
CASSLDRTQPQHF TGTGCCAGCAGCTTGGACAGGACTCAGCCCCAGCATTTT TRBJ1-5 - TRBV5-5 -
CASSSFLGGANNEQFF TGCGCCAGCAGTTCTTTTTTAGGCGGGGCGAACAATGAGCAGTTCTTC TRBJ2-1 - TRBV10-2 -
CASSFSVEPGNTIYF TGCGCCAGCAGCTTCTCAGTGGAGCCTGGAAACACCATATATTTT TRBJ1-3 - TRBV5-1 -
CASSPDTTNRDNEQFF TGCGCCAGCAGCCCCGACACCACAAACAGAGACAATGAGCAGTTCTTC TRBJ2-1 - TRBV5-1 -
CASSDLGSSYNEQFF TGTGCCAGCAGCGATCTGGGAAGCTCCTACAATGAGCAGTTCTTC TRBJ2-1 - TRBV2 -
CASSVLTGETSEAFF TGTGCCAGCAGTGTTCTGACAGGGGAAACAAGTGAAGCTTTCTTT TRBJ1-1 - TRBV28 TRBD1
CASSLTGPGGADTQYF TGTGCCAGCAGCTTGACCGGTCCAGGGGGCGCGGATACGCAGTATTTT TRBJ2-3 - TRBV5-6 TRBD1
CASTTIRPAEAFF TGTGCCAGTACCACCATTAGGCCGGCTGAAGCTTTCTTT TRBJ1-1 - TRBV5-6 -
CASSVRETYEQYF TGTGCCAGCAGCGTAAGAGAAACGTACGAGCAGTACTTC TRBJ2-7 - TRBV9 -
CASSSNPDRELYEQYF TGCGCCAGCAGCTCCAATCCTGACAGGGAACTATACGAGCAGTACTTC TRBJ2-7 - TRBV5-1 TRBD1
CALNQGMMTEAFF TGTGCCTTGAATCAGGGTATGATGACTGAAGCTTTCTTT TRBJ1-1 - TRBV6-1 -
CASSPSDRLRSYEQYF TGTGCCAGCTCACCATCCGACCGACTTCGTTCCTACGAGCAGTACTTC TRBJ2-7 - TRBV18 -
CASSVAPGGYEQYF TGTGCCAGCAGCGTAGCTCCAGGAGGCTACGAGCAGTACTTC TRBJ2-7 once TRBV9 -